Following are 6 T cell receptor beta chains from one sample sequenced in a study. Each CDR3 protein gets one entry after TCRdb re-called the 5' RACE reads with MiXCR. The sample records 50,000 to 75,000 distinct CDR3 sequences, around a fifth being singletons. The sequenced sample was memory CD4+ T cells sorted from a lymph node. Documented subset: memory CD4+ T cells, CD4+CD45RO+CD25-. Receptors originate from a female donor with breast cancer.

This clonotype was observed a handful of times. This chain connects TRBV11-1 to TRBJ2-3; no reliable D call. Germline V gene data show CDR1 as SGHAT and CDR2 as FQDESV (reference sequence). V lost 2 bases, J lost 3 bases, and 9 bases lay in between. The CDR3 loop spans 14 amino acids. For the CDR3, the DNA is TGTGCCAGCAGCTTAAATGGGTTTACAGATACGCAGTATTTT. Amino acid sequence: CASSLNGFTDTQYF.

This clonotype was counted a few times. The J gene is TRBJ1-2, the V gene TRBV28; 9 nucleotides line up with TRBD1. Per germline, CDR1 MDHEN and CDR2 SYDVKM. V dropped 1 base and J dropped 14; count of bases not matched to a gene: 5. The CDR3 has 12 amino acids. This CDR3 is CASSLYRQGVTF. The CDR3 region has the DNA TGTGCCAGCAGTTTATACCGACAGGGGGTAACCTTC.

This clonotype was picked up a small number of times. The chain recombines TRBV7-2 with TRBJ2-5, with D maybe TRBD2 (5 bases). Trimming cost V 1 base and J 4 bases, with 7 bases left between them. There are 13 residues in the CDR3. The germline V gene encodes CDR1 SGHTA and CDR2 FQGNSA. Written as DNA, the CDR3 is TGTGCCAGCAGCTTAGGGGCGGGAGAGACCCAGTACTTC. Residues: CASSLGAGETQYF. Combining the CDR3 with reference TRBV7-2 and TRBJ2-5 gives the whole variable domain GAGVSQSPSNKVTEKGKDVELRCDPISGHTALYWYRQSLGQGLEFLIYFQGNSAPDKSGLPSDRFSAERTGGSVSTLTIQRTQQEDSAVYLCASSLGAGETQYFGPGTRLLVL.

V gene TRBV5-1 combines with J gene TRBJ1-3; tentatively, D is TRBD1 (5 bases). V lost 4 bases and J 0 bases, leaving 8 bases between the germline ends. Germline loops: CDR1 SGHRS, CDR2 YFSETQ. The CDR3 has 14 residues. Here the CDR3 DNA reads TGCGCCAGCAGCCCAGACAGCTCTGGAAACACCATATATTTT. It codes for CASSPDSSGNTIYF.

There are many counts of this clonotype. The chain recombines TRBV10-3 with TRBJ1-1; D might be TRBD1 (5 bases). CDR1 is ENHRY and CDR2 is SYGVKD in the germline V gene. Trimming removed 2 bases at V and 4 bases at J, with 14 bases between. The CDR3 length is 15 residues. For the CDR3, the DNA is TGTGCCATCAGTGAGGCTCGGGGGAGCGGCACTGAAGCTTTCTTT. Protein: CAISEARGSGTEAFF.

This clonotype has more than one count but fewer than ten. The V and J genes are TRBV27 and TRBJ2-7, with 13 bases that match TRBD2. Germline CDR1 and CDR2: MNHEY and SMNVEV (reference sequence). Unmatched junction bases numbered 4, after V lost 8 bases and J lost 3 bases. This CDR3 comprises 14 residues. Written as DNA, the CDR3 is TGTGCCAGCCAACGGACTAGCGGGGGCTACGAGCAGTACTTC. Translated, it gives CASQRTSGGYEQYF.